This T cell receptor (beta chain) was found in a study of CD4 T cells in relation to SARS-CoV-2 and coronaviruses. About this clone itself: Antigen specificity is unknown.

Clones were sequenced by immunoSEQ multiplex PCR, and TCRdb holds only the in-frame ones, with some missing. The sample lists around 65,000 clones; around 87% were seen once. Unexposed donor CD4+ T cells date from about 2010-2019, before the COVID-19 pandemic. Deletions cut 0 bases from V and 0 bases from J, with 12 bases between. The germline gives CDR1 ENHRY, CDR2 SYGVKD. The CDR3 loop spans 17 amino acids. Study-level results: According to naive versus memory sequencing, detected responses are memory recall, not newly primed.

This TCR came from a human donor in good health. The chain links TRBV10-3 to TRBJ2-4; D may match TRBD1 or TRBD2 (5 bases each). Source material: memory CD4+ T cells from PBMCs. The CDR3 DNA sequence: TGTGCCATCAGTGAGTCGGGACCCAGATCAGCCAAAAACATTCAGTACTTC. It yields the protein CAISESGPRSAKNIQYF.